The rows below give T cell receptor beta chains drawn from one sample of a study of identical twins. A single record per CDR3 protein comes from TCRdb applying MiXCR to the 5' RACE reads. Of around 530,000 distinct CDR3 sequences listed, roughly 15% are singletons. The same sample was also used in a study of yellow fever vaccine responses in identical twins.

The source material was CD4+ T cells sorted from blood. The origin of the receptors is a woman younger than 35 in good health. The CDR3 runs from the conserved cysteine through the conserved F or W. D genes are given only for firm matches. Where a row states a size, it is once, few, many or the class of an expanded clone; other rows omit it.

abundance	v_gene	d_gene	j_gene	CDR3aa	CDR3nt
NA	TRBV28	NA	TRBJ1-2	CASSLPPGLYGYTF	TGTGCCAGCAGTTTACCACCGGGGCTCTATGGCTACACCTTC
NA	TRBV2	NA	TRBJ2-4	CASVVRETNIQYF	TGTGCCAGCGTCGTGAGGGAGACCAACATTCAGTACTTC
NA	TRBV4-1	NA	TRBJ2-1	CASSQDGRAPFNEQFF	TGCGCCAGCAGCCAAGATGGCCGAGCTCCCTTCAATGAGCAGTTCTTC
few	TRBV20-1	NA	TRBJ2-3	CSASSGDTQYF	TGCAGTGCTAGCTCTGGAGATACGCAGTATTTT
few	TRBV14	NA	TRBJ2-1	CASSRFNEQFF	TGTGCCAGCAGCCGCTTTAATGAGCAGTTCTTC
few	TRBV5-1	TRBD1	TRBJ1-4	CASSLRTGGRPNEKLFF	TGCGCCAGCAGCCTCCGGACAGGGGGCCGGCCTAATGAAAAACTGTTTTTT
NA	TRBV10-3	TRBD2	TRBJ2-3	CAISDAGTSGPAGSDTQYF	TGTGCCATCAGTGATGCCGGGACTAGCGGTCCGGCGGGTTCAGATACGCAGTATTTT
NA	TRBV11-1	NA	TRBJ1-1	CASSPRTANTEAFF	TGTGCCAGCAGCCCGAGGACGGCGAACACTGAAGCTTTCTTT
NA	TRBV27	TRBD2	TRBJ2-1	CASSRSGTSGRFTYNGQFF	TGTGCCAGCAGTAGATCTGGGACTAGCGGGAGATTCACCTACAATGGGCAGTTCTTC
NA	TRBV2	TRBD1	TRBJ2-5	CASRKAGGTETQYF	TGTGCCAGCAGGAAAGCAGGGGGCACGGAGACCCAGTACTTC
few	TRBV20-1	TRBD1	TRBJ1-5	CSAGQAPSNQPQHF	TGCAGTGCAGGACAGGCCCCAAGCAATCAGCCCCAGCATTTT
NA	TRBV7-8	TRBD2	TRBJ2-3	CASSQSPRRSGGRHTDTQYF	TGTGCCAGCAGCCAAAGCCCCCGAAGGAGCGGGGGCCGCCACACAGATACGCAGTATTTT
few	TRBV29-1	NA	TRBJ2-3	CSLGVGAGSTDTQYF	TGCAGCCTTGGGGTAGGAGCAGGGAGCACAGATACGCAGTATTTT
NA	TRBV7-9	NA	TRBJ2-7	CASSWETYEQYF	TGTGCCAGCAGTTGGGAGACCTACGAGCAGTACTTC
few	TRBV7-2	NA	TRBJ2-1	CASSLGPGDWNEQFF	TGTGCCAGCAGCTTAGGGCCAGGGGATTGGAATGAGCAGTTCTTC
few	TRBV10-3	NA	TRBJ2-2	CATSNTGELFF	TGTGCCACCTCGAACACCGGGGAGCTGTTTTTT